This passage covers 18 T cell receptor beta chains from one sample sequenced in a study of vaccination and CD4 T cells after COVID-19. What these receptors recognize is not known. The sample's treatment: approximately 9-day PBMC culture with coronavirus spike peptide pools or control peptides (ViraFEST assay). The Oncomine TCR Beta short-read assay was what sequenced the DNA obtained from cultured CD4+ T cells. One entry per CDR3 protein, called by TCRdb with MiXCR from the PCR reads. The sample has thousands of distinct CDR3 sequences, about 48% seen once. Sequencing was done on a sample of CD4+ T cells from blood, cultured in vitro. Receptors were obtained from a human donor who had recovered from COVID-19.

V and J are TRBV5-8 and TRBJ2-4, with D possibly being TRBD1 (5 bases). The CDR3 covers 13 residues. V dropped 0 bases and J dropped 7 bases, with 8 bases sitting between them. Germline-derived CDR1 and CDR2 are SGHTS and YDEGEE. CDR3 loop: CASSLAPGNIQYF. CDR3 sequence (DNA): TGTGCCAGCAGCTTGGCCCCAGGGAACATTCAGTACTTC.

The chain combines TRBV7-3 with TRBJ2-3; 7 bases are a match to TRBD1. The CDR3 is 14 amino acids. V shed 4 bases and J 3 bases; nucleotides not matched to a gene: 4. From germline, CDR1 is SGHTA and CDR2 FQGTGA. The CDR3 coding sequence is TGTGCCAGCAGCTCCCAGGGACAGACAGATACGCAGTATTTT. As protein: CASSSQGQTDTQYF.

J is TRBJ2-3 and V is TRBV11-1; 10 nucleotides match TRBD2. Trimming at V came to 1 base and at J to 5 bases, leaving 9 bases not matched to a gene. The CDR3 length is 17 residues. CDR1 is SGHAT, CDR2 FQDESV, per germline (reference sequence). The CDR3, as DNA: TGTGCCAGCAGCTTAGAGAGGAGCGGGAGGGCCTTAGATACGCAGTATTTT. Translated, it gives CASSLERSGRALDTQYF.

This clonotype was observed once. The chain is built from TRBV5-8 and TRBJ1-4; TRBD1 might be the D (5 bases). Deletions cut 4 bases from V and 0 bases from J, with 16 bases between. Per germline, CDR1 SGHTS and CDR2 YDEGEE. This CDR3 is built from 17 residues. The CDR3 DNA is TGTGCCAGCAGCCTGGTGGGGCAGGGCGCAACTAATGAAAAACTGTTTTTT. It encodes CASSLVGQGATNEKLFF.

CDR3: CSARERGREAFF. In nucleotides, the CDR3 is TGCAGTGCTAGGGAGAGGGGCAGGGAAGCTTTCTTT. The chain combines TRBV20-1 with TRBJ1-1; a weak D match, TRBD1 (5 bases). Per the germline V gene, CDR1 is DFQATT and CDR2 is SNEGSKA (reference sequence). This CDR3 comprises 12 residues. Trimming stripped 3 bases from V and 8 bases from J, with 13 bases between.

This clonotype has just a few counts. The chain recombines TRBV6-1 with TRBJ1-2, with 7 positions matching TRBD1. The junction had 19 bases not matched to a gene; V was cut back by 3 bases and J by 6 bases. Germline V gene lookup returns CDR1 MNHNS and CDR2 SASEGT. CDR3 size: 18 residues. This CDR3 is CASSDPRGLRAGVDGYTF. In DNA form, the CDR3 reads TGTGCCAGCAGTGACCCCAGGGGGTTGCGTGCAGGGGTCGATGGCTACACCTTC.

The rearrangement uses TRBV27 and TRBJ2-2, with D possibly matching TRBD1 (5 bases). Germline CDR1 and CDR2: MNHEY and SMNVEV (reference sequence). V gave up 6 bases and J gave up 3 bases, with 17 bases separating them. The CDR3 consists of 16 residues. The CDR3 sequence: CASRFTSRVDTGELFF. CDR3 coding DNA: TGTGCCAGCAGATTTACTTCCAGGGTGGACACCGGGGAGCTGTTTTTT.

The V and J genes are TRBV2 and TRBJ2-3; 12 bases are a match to TRBD2. Germline lookup yields CDR1 SNHLY and CDR2 FYNNEI. The CDR3 extends over 15 amino acids. V lost 6 bases, J lost 5 bases, and 6 bases stayed unmatched. The CDR3 DNA is TGTGCCAGCAGAGATTTGGGACTAGCGGGAGATACGCAGTATTTT. Translating gives CASRDLGLAGDTQYF.

This clonotype has more than one count but fewer than ten. This chain connects TRBV10-3 to TRBJ1-3; 8 bases line up with TRBD1. This CDR3 has 16 amino acids. The germline CDR1 and CDR2 sequences are ENHRY and SYGVKD. V lost 3 bases, J lost 2 bases, and 6 bases stayed unmatched. CDR3 sequence: CAISDRRTGTGNTIYF. Here the CDR3 DNA reads TGTGCCATCAGTGACAGGCGGACAGGGACTGGAAACACCATATATTTT.

The chain couples TRBV7-2 to TRBJ2-2, with no clear D. With 3 bases removed from V and 6 bases from J, the gap between germline ends came to 14 bases. Germline CDR1 SGHTA, CDR2 FQGNSA. The length of the CDR3 is 15 residues. CDR3 loop: CASSFSGARSGELFF. The CDR3 nucleotides are TGTGCCAGCAGCTTTTCAGGTGCGAGGTCCGGGGAGCTGTTTTTT.

The gene calls are TRBV20-1 and TRBJ1-6; D ambiguous. The germline CDR1 and CDR2 sequences are DFQATT and SNEGSKA (reference sequence). The CDR3 is made up of 16 amino acids. With 0 bases removed from V and 0 bases from J, the gap between germline ends came to 9 bases. The CDR3 DNA sequence: TGCAGTGCTAGAGAAAGAGGGAGCTCCTATAATTCACCCCTCCACTTT. This translates into CSARERGSSYNSPLHF.

The chain employs TRBV6-1 and TRBJ2-4; tentative D call: TRBD2 (6 bases). Germline CDR1 is MNHNS and CDR2 is SASEGT. V gave up 11 bases and J gave up 5 bases, with 22 bases separating them. This CDR3 comprises 15 residues. DNA of the CDR3: TGTGCCTCCGGCGGTGTTTGGCGGGGCCAAAACATTCAGTACTTC. This gives the protein CASGGVWRGQNIQYF.

The rearrangement uses TRBV2 and TRBJ2-3; the D is unclear. There are 11 residues in the CDR3. In germline, CDR1 is SNHLY, CDR2 FYNNEI. The V end was cut by 8 bases, the J end by 4 bases, with 7 bases between. This CDR3 reads CASGIADTQYF. In DNA, the CDR3 is TGTGCCAGCGGAATTGCAGATACGCAGTATTTT.

The chain combines TRBV20-1 with TRBJ2-7; a possible D gene is TRBD1 (5 bases). Between the trimmed V and J ends, which lost 3 bases and 5 bases, there was a span of 14 bases. The CDR3 sequence is 13 residues long. CDR1 is DFQATT and CDR2 is SNEGSKA in the germline V gene (reference sequence). CDR3 sequence reads: CSARSDTWNEQYF. The CDR3 DNA reads TGCAGTGCTAGGTCGGACACTTGGAACGAGCAGTACTTC.

This clonotype was seen only a few times. The gene calls are TRBV20-1 and TRBJ1-1; 8 bases fit TRBD1. Germline assignment: CDR1 DFQATT and CDR2 SNEGSKA (reference sequence). V was clipped by 1 base and J by 10 bases; unmatched bases: 11. The CDR3 totals 14 residues. The CDR3 DNA is TGCAGTGCTAGAGGCTCCCAGGGGGCTTATGTAGCTTTCTTT. Translating it yields CSARGSQGAYVAFF.

This clonotype has just a few counts. The rearrangement uses TRBV4-1 and TRBJ2-1, with 14 bases that match TRBD2. The CDR3 loop spans 15 amino acids. CDR1 MGHRA and CDR2 YSYEKL come from the germline V gene. V lost 6 bases to trimming and J lost 5 bases; unmatched junction nucleotides: 3. The DNA of the CDR3 is TGCGCCAGCAGAAAGGGACTAGCGGGAGACAATGAGCAGTTCTTC. Protein product: CASRKGLAGDNEQFF.

The genes are TRBV7-3 and TRBJ1-5; unclear D gene. The germline V gene has CDR1 SGHTA and CDR2 FQGTGA. Trimming took 0 bases from V and 10 from J, leaving 10 bases between them. The length of the CDR3 is 13 residues. The CDR3 nucleotides are TGTGCCAGCAGCTTAACGGACGGGTCTCCCCAGCATTTT. Translated: CASSLTDGSPQHF.

This clonotype ranks as medium-sized. The gene calls are TRBV4-3 and TRBJ1-2, with D maybe TRBD1 (5 bases). V gave up 1 base and J gave up 4 bases, with 16 bases separating them. The CDR3 is made up of 16 amino acids. The V gene's germline CDR1 is LGHNA and CDR2 YSLEER. CDR3 in amino acids: CASSQVNPQGAYGYTF. CDR3 DNA sequence: TGCGCCAGCAGCCAAGTCAATCCCCAGGGCGCCTATGGCTACACCTTC.